What follows are 21 T cell receptor beta chains derived from one specimen sequenced in a study of blood T cells in healthy people across ages. A sample-barcoded 5' primer and a J-beta primer mix were used in a second PCR of roughly 6 to 11 cycles. One entry per CDR3 protein, called by TCRdb with MiXCR from the 5' RACE reads. The sample shows some 690,000 distinct CDR3 sequences, 20% to 25% of them seen only once. The sample taken for sequencing was blood. These receptors all come from a man aged 65 to 79 in good health.

This clonotype was found a few times. The chain employs TRBV20-1 and TRBJ2-3; 14 nucleotides align to TRBD2. CDR3 length: 14 amino acids. The ends lost 6 bases at V and 4 bases at J; junction bases unmatched: 3. Germline V lookup: CDR1 DFQATT, CDR2 SNEGSKA (reference sequence). The CDR3 loop is CSAGLAGGPDTQYF. The CDR3 nucleotides are TGCAGTGCAGGACTAGCGGGGGGTCCAGATACGCAGTATTTT.

This clonotype was found a few times. The chain has TRBV20-1 and TRBJ2-5; 8 nucleotides match TRBD2. V trimming: 0 bases; J trimming: 1 base; junction bases outside the gene matches: 7. This CDR3 has 16 amino acids. Germline V gene data show CDR1 as DFQATT and CDR2 as SNEGSKA (reference sequence). CDR3: CSARDRVAGLQETQYF. CDR3 bases: TGCAGTGCTAGAGATCGGGTAGCGGGGCTCCAAGAGACCCAGTACTTC.

The chain employs TRBV10-3 and TRBJ1-1; no definite D call. V was pared by 6 bases and J by 1 base, with 15 bases between. Germline CDR1 reads ENHRY; CDR2 reads SYGVKD. This CDR3 has 15 residues. The CDR3 loop reads CAIRGWGIRNTEAFF. In nucleotides, the CDR3 is TGTGCCATCAGAGGGTGGGGAATCCGGAACACTGAAGCTTTCTTT.

This clonotype was counted only a few times. The chain employs TRBV27 and TRBJ1-2, with a possible D match to TRBD1 (6 bases). CDR3 length equals 13 residues. From germline, CDR1 is MNHEY and CDR2 SMNVEV (reference sequence). V was shortened by 5 bases and J by 8 bases, with 15 bases between the two germline ends. The CDR3 loop reads CASSKATGSGYTF. The CDR3 DNA follows: TGTGCCAGCAGTAAAGCGACAGGCTCGGGCTACACCTTC.

This clonotype showed up just a few times. This CDR3 reads CASSSQAVSSGANVLTF. CDR3 nucleotide sequence: TGTGCCAGCAGCTCACAAGCGGTTAGCTCTGGGGCCAACGTCCTGACTTTC. The rearrangement uses TRBV7-2 and TRBJ2-6; weak D call: TRBD2 (5 bases). Trimming cost V 4 bases and J 0 bases, with 13 bases left between them. Germline V lookup: CDR1 SGHTA, CDR2 FQGNSA. There are 17 residues in the CDR3. The whole variable domain, filled in from reference TRBV7-2 and TRBJ2-6, reads GAGVSQSPSNKVTEKGKDVELRCDPISGHTALYWYRQSLGQGLEFLIYFQGNSAPDKSGLPSDRFSAERTGGSVSTLTIQRTQQEDSAVYLCASSSQAVSSGANVLTFGAGSRLTVL.

The chain recombines TRBV3-1 with TRBJ2-2, with TRBD2 matching over 11 bases. This CDR3 spans 15 amino acids. Per germline, CDR1 LGHDT and CDR2 YNNKEL (reference sequence). The V and J ends lost 3 bases and 6 bases, in that order; junction bases with no gene match: 3. The CDR3 is CASSQTSGVAGELFF. In nucleotides, the CDR3 is TGTGCCAGCAGCCAGACTAGCGGGGTGGCCGGGGAGCTGTTTTTT. The full variable domain, rest sourced from reference TRBV3-1 and TRBJ2-2, is DTAVSQTPKYLVTQMGNDKSIKCEQNLGHDTMYWYKQDSKKFLKIMFSYNNKELIINETVPNRFSPKSPDKAHLNLHINSLELGDSAVYFCASSQTSGVAGELFFGEGSRLTVL.

This clonotype has just a few counts. The V call is TRBV6-2 or TRBV6-3, the J call TRBJ2-1, with D perhaps assigned TRBD1 or TRBD2 (5 bases each). Trimming left V 6 bases short and J 0 bases short, with 9 bases between. Germline V gene data show CDR1 as MNHEY and CDR2 as SVGEGT. The CDR3 is 14 residues long. In DNA form, the CDR3 reads TGTGCCAGCAGGGGGGTTAGCTCCTACAATGAGCAGTTCTTC. This gives the protein CASRGVSSYNEQFF.

The chain carries TRBV20-1 and TRBJ2-3; D call uncertain. Per germline, CDR1 DFQATT and CDR2 SNEGSKA (reference sequence). V shed 1 base and J shed 8 bases, with 13 bases lying between them. The CDR3 runs to 13 residues. In DNA, the CDR3 is TGCAGTGCTAGAGCCCCCCAAGGCGGTACGCAGTATTTT. Its translation: CSARAPQGGTQYF.

The chain couples TRBV27 to TRBJ2-5; unclear D gene. The V gene lost 5 bases and the J gene lost 11 bases, with 12 bases spanning the gap. Germline V lookup: CDR1 MNHEY, CDR2 SMNVEV (reference sequence). This CDR3 is 11 amino acids long. The DNA of the CDR3 is TGTGCCAGCAGTCCCCCCGTGGAGCAGTACTTC. Its translation: CASSPPVEQYF.

The CDR3 is CASISGSDVQANYGYTF. The CDR3 bases are TGTGCCAGTATTTCTGGATCGGACGTGCAGGCTAACTATGGCTACACCTTC. The chain carries TRBV19 and TRBJ1-2; no clear D gene. This CDR3 spans 17 amino acids. V shed 7 bases and J shed 0 bases, with 21 bases lying between them. Germline V gene lookup returns CDR1 LNHDA and CDR2 SQIVND (reference sequence).

This clonotype showed up just a few times. The chain carries TRBV6-6 and TRBJ2-1, with no clear D. V shed 6 bases and J shed 0 bases, with 12 bases lying between them. The CDR3 covers 15 residues. Germline V CDR1 and CDR2: MNHNY, SVGAGI (reference sequence). Written as DNA, the CDR3 is TGTGCCAGCAGCAGCATGTTGGGCTCCTACAATGAGCAGTTCTTC. This encodes CASSSMLGSYNEQFF.

The rearrangement uses TRBV5-1 and TRBJ2-1; D is ambiguous. With 2 bases removed from V and 8 bases from J, the gap between germline ends came to 14 bases. CDR3 length: 14 amino acids. CDR1 and CDR2 (germline): SGHRS, YFSETQ. The CDR3 protein is CASSLHLRRDEQFF. Written as DNA, the CDR3 is TGCGCCAGCAGCTTACACCTTCGAAGGGATGAGCAGTTCTTC. Using reference TRBV5-1 and TRBJ2-1 for the parts outside the CDR3, the full variable domain is KAGVTQTPRYLIKTRGQQVTLSCSPISGHRSVSWYQQTPGQGLQFLFEYFSETQRNKGNFPGRFSGRQFSNSRSEMNVSTLELGDSALYLCASSLHLRRDEQFFGPGTRLTVL.

The J gene is TRBJ2-5, the V gene TRBV29-1; 10 bases match TRBD2. The better agreement between TRBJ2-7 and the DNA end casts doubt on the J call. The CDR3 runs 19 residues. The V gene's germline CDR1 is SQVTM and CDR2 ANQGSEA. This CDR3 reads CSVEVPRAGGMRISYEQYF. The CDR3 DNA reads as TGCAGCGTTGAAGTCCCCAGAGCGGGGGGGATGAGAATCTCCTACGAGCAGTACTTC.

The chain is built from TRBV20-1 and TRBJ1-2; maybe TRBD1 (6 bases). The V gene's germline CDR1 is DFQATT and CDR2 SNEGSKA (reference sequence). The CDR3 runs to 15 residues. Trimming cost V 0 bases and J 3 bases, with 14 bases left between them. CDR3 DNA sequence: TGCAGTGCTAGAGAGGGTAAAGGGGGTGACTATGGCTACACCTTC. It is translated as CSAREGKGGDYGYTF.

The CDR3 DNA follows: TGCAGCGTGGGGGTTAGCAATCAGCCCCAGCATTTT. Its translation is CSVGVSNQPQHF. V gene TRBV29-1 combines with J gene TRBJ1-5, with D possibly matching TRBD1 (5 bases). Germline V gives CDR1 SQVTM, CDR2 ANQGSEA. This CDR3 region has 12 residues. V lost 6 bases to trimming and J lost 0 bases, with 6 bases between them.

V is TRBV7-2 and J is TRBJ1-1, with 9 nucleotides matching TRBD1. Germline V lookup: CDR1 SGHTA, CDR2 FQGNSA. The J segment lost 7 bases and the V segment lost 5 bases, leaving 11 bases of the junction unmatched. This CDR3 spans 15 amino acids. The CDR3 DNA sequence: TGTGCCAGCAGCGATAAGACAGGGGGTGCTTTTGAAGCTTTCTTT. As protein: CASSDKTGGAFEAFF.

V usage is TRBV6-1 and J usage is TRBJ1-1; D is undetermined. Germline lookup yields CDR1 MNHNS and CDR2 SASEGT. The CDR3 runs 14 residues. The V and J ends lost 5 bases and 6 bases respectively, with 16 bases between them. This CDR3 reads CASSNIGAPAEAFF. CDR3 in DNA: TGTGCCAGCAGTAACATAGGAGCCCCTGCTGAAGCTTTCTTT.

This chain uses TRBV27 with TRBJ1-5; D not certain. The CDR3 has 13 amino acids. Germline CDR1 and CDR2: MNHEY and SMNVEV (reference sequence). V lost 0 bases, J lost 6 bases, and 6 bases lay in between. The CDR3 loop reads CASSLSPAQPQHF. CDR3 bases: TGTGCCAGCAGTTTATCCCCAGCTCAGCCCCAGCATTTT.

This clonotype was counted between two and nine times. The chain couples TRBV7-8 to TRBJ2-1; D ambiguous. V shed 8 bases and J shed 6 bases, with 8 bases lying between them. The V gene's germline CDR1 is SGHVS and CDR2 FQNEAQ. The CDR3 is 11 amino acids. CDR3 loop: CASGVSNEQFF. The CDR3 nucleotides are TGTGCCAGCGGAGTCAGCAATGAGCAGTTCTTC.

The rearrangement links TRBV20-1 to TRBJ2-1; D might be TRBD2 (6 bases). The V gene's germline CDR1 is DFQATT and CDR2 SNEGSKA (reference sequence). Trimming removed 6 bases at V and 5 bases at J, with 17 bases between. The CDR3 is 14 residues long. CDR3 in amino acids: CSARKSGLNNEQFF. Written as DNA, the CDR3 is TGCAGTGCCAGAAAATCGGGACTTAACAATGAGCAGTTCTTC.

The V gene is TRBV7-2, the J gene TRBJ2-7, with 7 bases matching TRBD2. Near its end, the DNA agrees better with TRBJ2-1, so the J call may be wrong. CDR1 SGHTA and CDR2 FQGNSA come from the germline V gene. This CDR3 region has 14 residues. The CDR3 sequence is CASSPGLNYNEQFF. In nucleotides, the CDR3 is TGTGCCAGCAGCCCGGGACTAAATTACAATGAGCAGTTCTTC.